The 9 T cell receptor beta chains reported below all come from one sample, sequenced in a study of Ad26.COV2.S vaccination and SARS-CoV-2 variants. Noted treatment: around 19 received Ad26.COV2.S at low or high dose, single or two shots; about 5 received placebo; per-sample allocation not given. Collection of the samples took place on day 63 after the first injection of vaccine or placebo. Assay used: immunoSEQ multiplex PCR; TCRdb lists only in-frame clones, some missing. The sample lists around 400,000 clones, 80% to 90% occurring once. The sample in question was peripheral blood, obtained in a trial of Ad26.COV2.S vaccine versus placebo. The origin of the receptors is a person aged 18 to 59 who received the Ad26.COV2.S COVID-19 vaccine or a placebo.

The V call is TRBV7-2, the J call TRBJ1-5; D is perhaps TRBD1 (6 bases). From germline, CDR1 is SGHTA and CDR2 FQGNSA. The CDR3 contains 15 residues. Trimming removed 5 bases from V and 11 bases from J, with 22 bases in between. CDR3 in amino acids: CASSLKTGQGITQHF. The CDR3 DNA follows: TGTGCCAGCAGCCTAAAAACGGGACAAGGTATCACCCAGCATTTT.

V and J are TRBV4-1 and TRBJ2-7; 8 bases are a match to TRBD2. Germline V gene lookup returns CDR1 MGHRA and CDR2 YSYEKL. This CDR3 comprises 16 residues. Trimming removed 1 base from V and 3 bases from J; junction bases left unmatched: 8. CDR3 protein: CASSQVSRGGFYEQYF. In DNA, the CDR3 is TGCGCCAGCAGCCAAGTTTCTCGCGGGGGGTTCTACGAGCAGTACTTC.

V gene TRBV25-1 combines with J gene TRBJ1-4, with 7 bases that match TRBD1. This CDR3 has 13 amino acids. The V segment lost 9 bases and the J segment 8 bases; nucleotides outside the gene matches: 9. The germline V gene has CDR1 MGHDK and CDR2 SYGVNS. The CDR3 reads CASTAGGEEKLFF. DNA of the CDR3: TGTGCCAGTACGGCAGGGGGTGAGGAAAAACTGTTTTTT.

The V gene is TRBV28, the J gene TRBJ1-2, with 10 bases matching TRBD1. CDR1 and CDR2 (germline): MDHEN, SYDVKM. V was clipped by 2 bases and J by 8 bases; unmatched bases: 5. The CDR3 totals 14 residues. This chain's CDR3 is CASSLGTGAGGYTF. In DNA, the CDR3 is TGTGCCAGCAGTTTAGGGACAGGGGCTGGGGGCTACACCTTC.

The chain joins TRBV19 to TRBJ2-2; perhaps TRBD2 as D (5 bases). V lost 7 bases and J 6 bases, leaving 15 bases between the germline ends. The CDR3 has 14 residues. Per germline, CDR1 LNHDA and CDR2 SQIVND (reference sequence). In DNA, the CDR3 is TGTGCCAGTATAAGAGGGAGTCCCCCCGGGGAGCTGTTTTTT. This encodes CASIRGSPPGELFF.

CDR3 DNA: TGTGCCAGCAGCCCTTTCGACGAGCAGTACTTC. Residues: CASSPFDEQYF. V and J are TRBV25-1 and TRBJ2-7; D not resolved. The CDR3 contains 11 residues. Per germline, CDR1 MGHDK and CDR2 SYGVNS. Trimming took off 6 bases at V and 5 bases at J, with 8 bases between the two ends.

The chain couples TRBV27 to TRBJ1-2, with 7 bases that match TRBD1. V dropped 4 bases and J dropped 6; count of bases not matched to a gene: 8. Germline-derived CDR1 and CDR2 are MNHEY and SMNVEV (reference sequence). This CDR3 region has 14 residues. The CDR3 bases are TGTGCCAGCAGTTCTTTCTCCCAGGGGGATGGCTACACCTTC. It yields the protein CASSSFSQGDGYTF.

The rearrangement links TRBV3-1 (or the pseudogene TRBV3-2) to TRBJ2-5, with 7 bases aligning to TRBD2. Germline CDR1 reads LGHDT; CDR2 reads YNNKEL (reference sequence). CDR3 length: 20 residues. V lost 4 bases, J lost 5 bases, and 25 bases stayed unmatched. The CDR3 sequence is CASSRPLVRLASSKWETQYF. CDR3 bases: TGTGCCAGCAGCCGCCCCTTGGTGAGACTAGCTTCTTCTAAGTGGGAGACCCAGTACTTC.

The chain employs TRBV14 and TRBJ2-1, with D perhaps matching TRBD1 or TRBD2 (6 bases each). Germline V gene sequence: CDR1 SGHDN, CDR2 FVKESK. The CDR3 runs to 12 residues. V was shortened by 3 bases and J by 8 bases, with 8 bases between the two germline ends. The CDR3: CASSQGGYEQFF. For the CDR3, the DNA is TGTGCCAGCAGCCAGGGGGGCTATGAGCAGTTCTTC.